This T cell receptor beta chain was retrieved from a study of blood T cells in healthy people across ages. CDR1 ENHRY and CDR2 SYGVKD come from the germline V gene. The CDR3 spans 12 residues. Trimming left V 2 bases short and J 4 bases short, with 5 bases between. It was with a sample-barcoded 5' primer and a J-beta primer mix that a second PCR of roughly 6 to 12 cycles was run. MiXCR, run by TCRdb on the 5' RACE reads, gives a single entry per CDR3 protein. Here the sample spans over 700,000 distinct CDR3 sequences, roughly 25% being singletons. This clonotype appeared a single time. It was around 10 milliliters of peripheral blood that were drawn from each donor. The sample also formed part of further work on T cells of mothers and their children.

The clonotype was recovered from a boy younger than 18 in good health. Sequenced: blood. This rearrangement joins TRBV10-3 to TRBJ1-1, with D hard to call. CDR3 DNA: TGTGCCATCAGTGAGATGAGCACTGAAGCTTTCTTT. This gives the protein CAISEMSTEAFF.